A single T cell receptor beta chain is shown here with its context. Using immunoSEQ multiplex PCR, the repertoire was profiled, and TCRdb retains in-frame clones only, with some absent. The table records approximately 490,000 clones, around 78% of them present only once. CDR3 length: 11 residues. Germline lookup yields CDR1 DFQATT and CDR2 SNEGSKA (reference sequence). The ends were cut back, 5 bases at V and 0 bases at J, with 5 bases in the middle. This entry belongs to a study of shared T cell receptors in the human thymus. These data were also reused for a study on human thymus T cells. That report notes: Among the donors, all were healthy Finnish infants having corrective surgery for congenital heart defects.

The origin of this receptor is a boy under two years old with a congenital heart defect. Sequences were obtained from thymocytes. The chain couples TRBV20-1 to TRBJ2-7; the D is unclear. The CDR3 is CSADNSYEQYF. The CDR3, as DNA: TGCAGTGCTGACAACTCCTACGAGCAGTACTTC.